A selection of T cell receptor beta chains follows, all from one sample in a study of blood T cell repertoires in COVID-19. Assay: immunoSEQ multiplex PCR; the TCRdb copy retains only in-frame clones and omits some. The sample holds approximately 130,000 clones, roughly three quarters seen once. What was sequenced was peripheral blood. All receptors derive from a man at least 80 years old with acute or convalescent COVID-19. Both conserved end residues are part of each CDR3. The order of the fields is V gene, clone size, D gene, J gene, CDR3 DNA, CDR3 protein. A D gene is named only where the DNA matches it firmly. Not all rows give a size; the values are once, few, many and, for expanded clones, a class.

V: TRBV7-8; size: NA; D: TRBD2; J: TRBJ2-4; DNA: TGTGCCAGCAGCATGCACCTGAGGAGCGGGGGCCCGTTAACCAAAAACATTCAGTACTTC; CDR3: CASSMHLRSGGPLTKNIQYF
V: TRBV6-5; size: NA; D: NA; J: TRBJ2-7; DNA: TGTGCCAGCAGTTACCCCGAGATGGGGGGCGAGCAGTACTTC; CDR3: CASSYPEMGGEQYF
V: TRBV3-1/TRBV3-2; size: NA; D: TRBD1; J: TRBJ2-2; DNA: TGTGCCAGCAGTCGCTTGGGGGGACAGGGTTCCGGGGAGCTGTTTTTT; CDR3: CASSRLGGQGSGELFF
V: TRBV29-1; size: NA; D: NA; J: TRBJ1-5; DNA: TGCAGCGTTGAAGAATCGGCGGATCAGCCCCAGCATTTT; CDR3: CSVEESADQPQHF
V: TRBV5-5; size: NA; D: NA; J: TRBJ1-4; DNA: TGTGCCAGCAGCTTGGTTCAGGATGAAAAACTGTTTTTT; CDR3: CASSLVQDEKLFF
V: TRBV27; size: NA; D: NA; J: TRBJ1-5; DNA: TGTGCCAGCAGTTTAGTACGTCCTTTGTCGAGGGATAGCAATCAGCCCCAGCATTTT; CDR3: CASSLVRPLSRDSNQPQHF
V: TRBV5-1; size: NA; D: TRBD1; J: TRBJ1-1; DNA: TGCGCCAGCACCCGACAGGGGTCGGGCACTGAAGCTTTCTTT; CDR3: CASTRQGSGTEAFF
V: TRBV7-8; size: NA; D: TRBD1; J: TRBJ2-1; DNA: TGTGCCAGCAGCTTATTAACAGGGGGCTTGCTTGAGCAGTTCTTC; CDR3: CASSLLTGGLLEQFF
V: TRBV5-1; size: NA; D: TRBD1; J: TRBJ2-2; DNA: TGCGCCAGCAGCCCGCGACAGGGATCCACCGGGGAGCTGTTTTTT; CDR3: CASSPRQGSTGELFF
V: TRBV30; size: NA; D: NA; J: TRBJ2-3; DNA: TGTGCCTGGAGTATCCTAGCGATATTCACAGATACGCAGTATTTT; CDR3: CAWSILAIFTDTQYF
V: TRBV18; size: NA; D: NA; J: TRBJ1-2; DNA: TGTGCCAGCTCACCGGGAACAGGATGGGACTATGGCTACACCTTC; CDR3: CASSPGTGWDYGYTF
V: TRBV7-2; size: once; D: TRBD2; J: TRBJ2-3; DNA: TGTGCCAGCAGCCCAAGGACTAGCGGGGGGCCCACAGATACGCAGTATTTT; CDR3: CASSPRTSGGPTDTQYF
V: TRBV19; size: NA; D: TRBD1; J: TRBJ2-2; DNA: TGTGCCAGTACCGGCGGGACAGGAGACGGGGAGCTGTTTTTT; CDR3: CASTGGTGDGELFF
V: TRBV3-1/TRBV3-2; size: NA; D: NA; J: TRBJ1-3; DNA: TGTGCCAGCAGCACACCCCTCTCTGGAAACACCATATATTTT; CDR3: CASSTPLSGNTIYF
V: TRBV6-6; size: NA; D: NA; J: TRBJ1-6; DNA: TGTGCCAGCAATATCCTAAGGACAGAAGGATCACCCCTCCACTTT; CDR3: CASNILRTEGSPLHF
V: TRBV4-2; size: NA; D: TRBD2; J: TRBJ2-1; DNA: TGTGCCAGCAGCCTCCAGTCCGCGCGGGGGGGCAGTGAGCAGTTCTTC; CDR3: CASSLQSARGGSEQFF
V: TRBV6-5; size: NA; D: NA; J: TRBJ2-7; DNA: TGTGCCAGTCTACGAAGGGAGTACGAGCAGTACTTC; CDR3: CASLRREYEQYF
V: TRBV4-3; size: NA; D: NA; J: TRBJ1-5; DNA: TGCGCCAGCAGCCAGGAAGTTGGGACACTGGCCCAGCATTTT; CDR3: CASSQEVGTLAQHF
V: TRBV24-1; size: NA; D: TRBD2; J: TRBJ2-3; DNA: TGTGCCACCAGTGACCCAACTAGCGGAGAGGGGACAGATACGCAGTATTTT; CDR3: CATSDPTSGEGTDTQYF
V: TRBV6-5; size: many; D: NA; J: TRBJ2-7; DNA: TGTGCCAGCAGCCAGACAGGGACTGGCTACGAGCAGTACTTC; CDR3: CASSQTGTGYEQYF
V: TRBV27; size: NA; D: NA; J: TRBJ1-4; DNA: TGTGCCAGCAGTTTACGGGACACCCGAAGGGAAAAACTGTTTTTT; CDR3: CASSLRDTRREKLFF
V: TRBV6-2/TRBV6-3; size: NA; D: TRBD1; J: TRBJ1-6; DNA: TGTGCCAGCAGCCGGGACAGCTCGTTCAATTCACCCCTCCACTTT; CDR3: CASSRDSSFNSPLHF
V: TRBV19; size: NA; D: TRBD1; J: TRBJ1-2; DNA: TGTGCCAGTAGTCCTGGACAGGGGCGGGTGGATGGCTACACCTTC; CDR3: CASSPGQGRVDGYTF
V: TRBV18; size: NA; D: TRBD2; J: TRBJ2-7; DNA: TGTGTCAGCTCAACTGGACTAGCCGGCGAGCAGTACTTC; CDR3: CVSSTGLAGEQYF
V: TRBV7-2; size: NA; D: NA; J: TRBJ1-5; DNA: TGTGCCAGCGGACCCACAGGGATTCAGCCCCAGCATTTT; CDR3: CASGPTGIQPQHF
V: TRBV5-3; size: once; D: NA; J: TRBJ2-7; DNA: TGTGCCAGAACACAGCCCCACAGTGATTTGGAGCAGTACTTC; CDR3: CARTQPHSDLEQYF
V: TRBV7-8; size: NA; D: TRBD2; J: TRBJ2-3; DNA: TGTGCCAGCAGCTTAGCGGTGCTAGCGGGGGGATACACAGATACGCAGTATTTT; CDR3: CASSLAVLAGGYTDTQYF
V: TRBV10-3; size: once; D: TRBD1; J: TRBJ2-2; DNA: TGTGCCATCAGTTTTAGGACAGGGATCGAGAACACCGGGGAGCTGTTTTTT; CDR3: CAISFRTGIENTGELFF
V: TRBV2; size: NA; D: NA; J: TRBJ1-6; DNA: TGTGCCAGCAGTGCCCCCTCTAAGGGGCTAAACGATTCACCCCTCCACTTT; CDR3: CASSAPSKGLNDSPLHF
V: TRBV6-5; size: NA; D: TRBD1; J: TRBJ2-7; DNA: TGTGCCAGCAACGACAGGGACTCCTACGAGCAGTACTTC; CDR3: CASNDRDSYEQYF
V: TRBV30; size: NA; D: TRBD1; J: TRBJ1-1; DNA: TGTGCCTGGAGTACAGGGGGCTTCTCTGAAGCTTTCTTT; CDR3: CAWSTGGFSEAFF
V: TRBV5-6; size: NA; D: NA; J: TRBJ2-5; DNA: TGTGCCAGCAGTGGGGGAGGGACCCAGTACTTC; CDR3: CASSGGGTQYF
V: TRBV5-4; size: NA; D: NA; J: TRBJ2-1; DNA: TGTGCCAGCAGCTTGGTGGGGGGAGCGTACAATGAGCAGTTCTTC; CDR3: CASSLVGGAYNEQFF
V: TRBV14; size: NA; D: NA; J: TRBJ2-5; DNA: TGTGCCAGCAGCCCCTCGGCGGGGTTGGCCCAGTACTTC; CDR3: CASSPSAGLAQYF
V: TRBV6-5; size: NA; D: NA; J: TRBJ2-1; DNA: TGTGCCAGCAGTTTGGACAGACTACCCTACAATGAGCAGTTCTTC; CDR3: CASSLDRLPYNEQFF
V: TRBV28; size: NA; D: TRBD1; J: TRBJ2-3; DNA: TGTGCCAGCAGTCAGATGAGACAGGGCACGCAGTATTTT; CDR3: CASSQMRQGTQYF
V: TRBV5-6; size: NA; D: NA; J: TRBJ1-1; DNA: TGTGCCAGCAGCCCCCGACAGATCACTGAAGCTTTCTTT; CDR3: CASSPRQITEAFF
V: TRBV7-8; size: NA; D: TRBD2; J: TRBJ2-4; DNA: TGTGCCAGCAGCTTAGACGGGGGGAGCAAAAACATTCAGTACTTC; CDR3: CASSLDGGSKNIQYF
V: TRBV2; size: once; D: NA; J: TRBJ1-3; DNA: TGTGCCAGCAGCACGTCGGGAGCAGGCGGAAACACCATATATTTT; CDR3: CASSTSGAGGNTIYF
V: TRBV3-1/TRBV3-2; size: once; D: TRBD2; J: TRBJ2-7; DNA: TGTGCCAGCAGCCAACTAGCGGGGCGCGAGCAGTACTTC; CDR3: CASSQLAGREQYF
V: TRBV6-2/TRBV6-3; size: NA; D: NA; J: TRBJ2-7; DNA: TGTGCCAGCGGCCAGGGGCCCTACGAGCAGTACTTC; CDR3: CASGQGPYEQYF
V: TRBV2; size: NA; D: TRBD2; J: TRBJ2-3; DNA: TGTGCCAGGACTAGCGGGGGCACAGATACGCAGTATTTT; CDR3: CARTSGGTDTQYF
V: TRBV9; size: NA; D: TRBD2; J: TRBJ2-7; DNA: TGTGCCAGCAGCGCGACTAGCGGGGATATGCAGTACTTC; CDR3: CASSATSGDMQYF
V: TRBV5-4; size: NA; D: NA; J: TRBJ2-7; DNA: TGTGCCAGCAGCTTGGATGGGCAGGGGTATTACGAGCAGTACTTC; CDR3: CASSLDGQGYYEQYF
V: TRBV7-3; size: NA; D: TRBD2; J: TRBJ2-1; DNA: TGTGCCAGGGGGGTCGCAGCGGGGCCCGTTGGGGATGAGCAGTTCTTC; CDR3: CARGVAAGPVGDEQFF
V: TRBV6-5; size: NA; D: NA; J: TRBJ2-5; DNA: TGTGCCAACCAGAAACTACCTAAAGAGACCCAGTACTTC; CDR3: CANQKLPKETQYF